The 13 T cell receptor beta chains presented below share a single source sample, sequenced in a study of T-cell reconstitution after alpha-beta-depleted transplantation in children. A library of TCRbeta sequences, prepared with unique molecular identifiers, was generated. Using its own MiXCR run on the PCR reads, TCRdb lists one record per CDR3 protein. The repertoire holds hundreds of thousands of distinct CDR3 sequences, with approximately 13% as singletons. This specimen consisted of PBMCs, mostly from graft donor cells, obtained 360 days after TCRalphabeta/CD19-depleted stem cell transplant. All receptors come from a male patient younger than 18 who had a stem cell transplant for acute myeloid leukemia, so the T cells may come from the graft donor.

CDR3 sequence (DNA): TGCGCCAGCAGCCCCCCCTCAACAGGGGCCTACGAGCAGTACTTC. It encodes CASSPPSTGAYEQYF. The rearrangement uses TRBV5-1 and TRBJ2-7, with 7 bases aligning to TRBD1. Looked up from germline, CDR1 is SGHRS and CDR2 is YFSETQ. The CDR3 covers 15 residues. J gave up 2 bases and V 4 bases, and 9 bases lay outside the gene matches.

This clonotype was seen only a few times. J is TRBJ1-6 and V is TRBV6-5, with D maybe TRBD1 (5 bases). V lost 2 bases to trimming and J lost 6 bases, with 8 bases between them. The CDR3 consists of 14 residues. Germline V gene lookup returns CDR1 MNHEY and CDR2 SVGAGI. CDR3 nucleotides: TGTGCCAGCAGTTACGGAGGGGTTAATTCACCCCTCCACTTT. It encodes CASSYGGVNSPLHF.

This clonotype showed up just a few times. The rearrangement uses TRBV14 and TRBJ2-5, with TRBD2 identical over 7 bases. The CDR3 consists of 15 residues. Trimming removed 1 base from V and 5 bases from J; junction bases left unmatched: 7. Per germline, CDR1 SGHDN and CDR2 FVKESK. The CDR3 sequence is CASSQAPGLSETQYF. CDR3 DNA sequence: TGTGCCAGCAGCCAAGCCCCGGGACTATCGGAGACCCAGTACTTC.

This clonotype was counted many times. The chain recombines TRBV7-2 with TRBJ2-5; no clear D gene. CDR3 length: 13 residues. In germline, CDR1 is SGHTA, CDR2 FQGNSA. V lost 5 bases, J lost 4 bases, and 11 bases lay in between. The CDR3 spells CASSARMTETQYF. The CDR3 nucleotides read TGTGCCAGCAGCGCTCGGATGACAGAGACCCAGTACTTC. Full variable domain (outside the CDR3, taken from reference TRBV7-2 and TRBJ2-5): GAGVSQSPSNKVTEKGKDVELRCDPISGHTALYWYRQSLGQGLEFLIYFQGNSAPDKSGLPSDRFSAERTGGSVSTLTIQRTQQEDSAVYLCASSARMTETQYFGPGTRLLVL.

As for this clonotype: A read error may be the cause here, since a much bigger clone is one base away. The gene calls are TRBV5-6 and TRBJ2-1, with D possibly matching TRBD2 (5 bases). The CDR3 spans 18 residues. The germline V gene has CDR1 SGHDT and CDR2 YYEEEE. The V gene lost 2 bases and the J gene lost 2 bases, with 20 bases spanning the gap. CDR3 DNA sequence: TGTGCCAGCAGCTTTGAAACCGGAGGCCGGGGAGCCTACAATGAGCAGTTCTTC. It specifies CASSFETGGRGAYNEQFF.

On this clonotype: At one boundary the junction diverges from the germline segment, which might be a read error. This chain joins TRBV29-1 and TRBJ2-3; 10 bases fit TRBD1. This CDR3 has 17 amino acids. CDR1 is SQVTM and CDR2 is ANQGSEA in the germline V gene. The CDR3 DNA sequence: TGCAGCGTTGAAGATGGTAGAACGACAGGGGGCACAGATACGCTGTATTTT. Translated: CSVEDGRTTGGTDTLYF.

V and J are TRBV4-1 and TRBJ2-1; D is undetermined. The CDR3 covers 12 residues. V lost 2 bases to trimming and J lost 5 bases, with 4 bases between them. CDR1 is MGHRA and CDR2 is YSYEKL in the germline V gene. The CDR3 DNA follows: TGCGCCAGCAGCCAACGGGACAATGAGCAGTTCTTC. It specifies CASSQRDNEQFF.

This clonotype was seen a few times. V is TRBV7-8 and J is TRBJ1-5; 7 positions match TRBD1. V lost 5 bases, J lost 3 bases, and 10 bases stayed unmatched. CDR3 length: 16 residues. Germline CDR1 and CDR2: SGHVS and FQNEAQ. CDR3 coding DNA: TGTGCCAGCAGCCAATCATCCGGGACAGCCAATCAGCCCCAGCATTTT. This gives the protein CASSQSSGTANQPQHF.

The chain combines TRBV20-1 with TRBJ1-2, with 7 bases that match TRBD1. Per the germline V gene, CDR1 is DFQATT and CDR2 is SNEGSKA (reference sequence). Trimming removed 2 bases from V and 2 bases from J; junction bases left unmatched: 5. There are 14 residues in the CDR3. CDR3 region: CSARRQGSNYGYTF. CDR3 nucleotides: TGCAGTGCTAGAAGACAGGGATCGAACTATGGCTACACCTTC.

This clonotype was seen only a few times. The junction and the germline gene differ at one end; a read error may be behind it. The chain has TRBV6-2 or TRBV6-3 and TRBJ1-5; D possibly corresponds to TRBD1 (5 bases). Per the germline V gene, CDR1 is MNHEY and CDR2 is SVGEGT. There are 18 residues in the CDR3. DNA of the CDR3: TGTGCCACCAGTTATTTAAGCCGGGCAGGGTATAGCAATCAGCCCCAGCATTTT. Protein product: CATSYLSRAGYSNQPQHF.

The sample holds a few counts of this clonotype. The chain links TRBV7-2 to TRBJ2-7; D is perhaps TRBD2 (6 bases). Germline CDR1 and CDR2: SGHTA and FQGNSA. The V end was cut by 0 bases, the J end by 2 bases, with 14 bases between. This CDR3 contains 16 residues. The CDR3 loop is CASSLAGTSVTYEQYF. In nucleotides, the CDR3 is TGTGCCAGCAGCTTAGCCGGGACTTCGGTCACCTACGAGCAGTACTTC.

This clonotype showed up many times. The chain links TRBV29-1 to TRBJ2-7, with D uncertain. The V end lost 4 bases, the J end lost 3 bases, and 7 bases lay between the germline ends. The CDR3 has 11 residues. CDR1 SQVTM and CDR2 ANQGSEA come from the germline V gene. The CDR3 sequence is CSVVVSYEQYF. The CDR3, as DNA: TGCAGCGTTGTTGTCAGCTACGAGCAGTACTTC.

There are many counts of this clonotype. The chain uses TRBV28 and TRBJ2-1, with D possibly TRBD2 on 6 matching bases. The CDR3 sequence is 14 residues long. Germline loops: CDR1 MDHEN, CDR2 SYDVKM. V was trimmed by 5 bases and J by 3 bases, leaving 11 bases between them. The CDR3 loop is CASSPGAGYNEQFF. CDR3 sequence (DNA): TGTGCCAGCAGTCCGGGAGCGGGCTACAATGAGCAGTTCTTC.